This T cell receptor (beta chain) was retrieved from a study of blood T cell repertoires in COVID-19. Study-wide background: Samples taken during acute and convalescent COVID-19 were collected in the United States, Italy and Spain.

Data came from immunoSEQ multiplex PCR; TCRdb stores just in-frame clones and leaves some out. The table includes about 210,000 clones, about 91% detected once. Germline V gives CDR1 MNHEY, CDR2 SMNVEV (reference sequence). This CDR3 is 12 amino acids long. Trimming cost V 0 bases and J 14 bases, with 10 bases left between them. Sequencing was carried out using peripheral blood. The receptor's source is a man younger than 45 with acute or convalescent COVID-19. The chain couples TRBV27 to TRBJ1-4; D may be TRBD1 (5 bases). The CDR3 region is CASSLSGGTLFF. The CDR3 coding sequence is TGTGCCAGCAGTTTATCCGGCGGGACCCTGTTTTTT.